A selection of T cell receptor beta chains follows, all from one sample in a study of technical replicates of blood from several donors. Profiled with immunoSEQ multiplex PCR; TCRdb holds only in-frame clones, not every one. This sample yields roughly 76,000 clones, of which 91% are seen a single time; about 0.35% belongs to the top ten. Sequencing used T cells isolated from PBMCs. All receptors come from a human donor in good health. Some clones in this sample may be carry-over from other donors' samples. The CDR3 runs from the conserved cysteine through the conserved F or W. Fields, in order: CDR3 protein, CDR3 DNA, clone size, J gene, V gene, D gene. D genes are given only for firm matches. Only some rows state a clone size, as once, few, many or a class for expanded clones.

CDR3: CASSVGQGVTEAFF
DNA: TGTGCCAGCAGCGTAGGACAGGGGGTGACTGAAGCTTTCTTT
size: -
J: TRBJ1-1
V: TRBV9
D: TRBD1

CDR3: CASRPTSTANYEQYF
DNA: TGTGCCAGCAGGCCTACTAGTACCGCCAACTACGAGCAGTACTTC
size: -
J: TRBJ2-7
V: TRBV14
D: -

CDR3: CASSRQGWGASDEQFF
DNA: TGTGCCAGCAGCAGACAGGGGTGGGGGGCCTCCGATGAGCAGTTCTTC
size: -
J: TRBJ2-1
V: TRBV11-3
D: TRBD1

CDR3: CATSSPDNLAEEADTQYF
DNA: TGTGCCACCAGCAGCCCCGATAATCTAGCGGAGGAGGCAGATACGCAGTATTTT
size: -
J: TRBJ2-3
V: TRBV15
D: TRBD2

CDR3: CASSLYNGLQGRTEAFF
DNA: TGTGCCAGCAGTTTATATAACGGTTTACAGGGGAGGACTGAAGCTTTCTTT
size: -
J: TRBJ1-1
V: TRBV28
D: TRBD1

CDR3: CASFSTGAGIQYF
DNA: TGTGCCAGCTTCTCCACAGGGGCCGGCATTCAGTACTTC
size: -
J: TRBJ2-4
V: TRBV6-5
D: TRBD1

CDR3: CASSWDSTDTQYF
DNA: TGTGCCAGCAGTTGGGACTCCACAGATACGCAGTATTTT
size: -
J: TRBJ2-3
V: TRBV27
D: -

CDR3: CASRADRGADTQYF
DNA: TGTGCCAGCAGGGCGGACAGGGGGGCAGATACGCAGTATTTT
size: -
J: TRBJ2-3
V: TRBV2
D: TRBD1

CDR3: CASKGTSGRIFTYEQYF
DNA: TGTGCCAGCAAGGGGACTAGCGGGAGGATTTTTACCTACGAGCAGTACTTC
size: -
J: TRBJ2-7
V: TRBV11-2
D: TRBD2

CDR3: CASSIGRTSGATDTQYF
DNA: TGTGCCAGTAGTATAGGTAGGACTAGCGGGGCCACAGATACGCAGTATTTT
size: -
J: TRBJ2-3
V: TRBV19
D: TRBD2

CDR3: CASGLVLDGQPQHF
DNA: TGTGCTAGTGGTTTGGTACTCGATGGTCAGCCCCAGCATTTT
size: few
J: TRBJ1-5
V: TRBV12-5
D: -

CDR3: CASSLARTTGANVLTF
DNA: TGTGCCAGCAGCTTAGCGCGAACTACTGGGGCCAACGTCCTGACTTTC
size: -
J: TRBJ2-6
V: TRBV13
D: -

CDR3: CASSFDRVNQPQHF
DNA: TGTGCCAGCAGTTTCGACAGGGTGAATCAGCCCCAGCATTTT
size: -
J: TRBJ1-5
V: TRBV27
D: TRBD1

CDR3: CASSSTSGLSDTQYF
DNA: TGTGCCAGCAGCTCGACTAGCGGGTTGTCAGATACGCAGTATTTT
size: -
J: TRBJ2-3
V: TRBV7-2
D: TRBD2

CDR3: CASSLETSGGLEQFF
DNA: TGTGCCAGCAGCTTAGAAACTAGCGGGGGACTTGAGCAGTTCTTC
size: -
J: TRBJ2-1
V: TRBV7-2
D: TRBD2

CDR3: CASSSGLAGVYQETQYF
DNA: TGTGCCAGCAGCTCGGGACTAGCGGGAGTGTACCAAGAGACCCAGTACTTC
size: -
J: TRBJ2-5
V: TRBV5-8
D: TRBD2

CDR3: CASSLEANTEAFF
DNA: TGTGCCAGCAGCTTAGAAGCGAACACTGAAGCTTTCTTT
size: -
J: TRBJ1-1
V: TRBV7-9
D: -

CDR3: CASSLQDRTVDGYTF
DNA: TGTGCCAGCAGTTTGCAGGACAGGACGGTGGATGGCTACACCTTC
size: -
J: TRBJ1-2
V: TRBV27
D: TRBD1

CDR3: CASSPGIDGDTQYF
DNA: TGTGCCAGCAGCCCGGGAATAGACGGAGATACGCAGTATTTT
size: once
J: TRBJ2-3
V: TRBV7-9
D: -

CDR3: CASSIDSLWLVKKNTEAFF
DNA: TGTGCCAGTAGTATAGACAGTCTCTGGCTCGTTAAGAAGAACACTGAAGCTTTCTTT
size: -
J: TRBJ1-1
V: TRBV19
D: -

CDR3: CASSFPRDRGEPYNEQFF
DNA: TGTGCCAGCAGTTTCCCGCGCGACAGGGGTGAGCCCTACAATGAGCAGTTCTTC
size: -
J: TRBJ2-1
V: TRBV28
D: TRBD1

CDR3: CASSYTRAGSEAFF
DNA: TGTGCCAGCAGTTATACGAGGGCAGGTTCTGAAGCTTTCTTT
size: once
J: TRBJ1-1
V: TRBV6-5
D: -